This TCR beta chain was obtained from a study of blood T cell repertoires in COVID-19. Whole-study context: From the United States, Italy and Spain came samples of acute and convalescent COVID-19.

This clone was detected only once. Data came from immunoSEQ multiplex PCR; TCRdb stores just in-frame clones and leaves some out. The repertoire holds 150,000 to 200,000 clones, around 77% seen once, with 15% to 20% in the top ten. The CDR3 is 16 residues long. With 2 bases clipped from V and 6 bases from J, the junction kept 12 bases outside the gene matches. The germline V gene encodes CDR1 MNHNS and CDR2 SASEGT. The origin of this receptor is a man aged 55 to 70 with active or convalescent COVID-19. This sequence joins TRBV6-1 and TRBJ1-1, with 7 bases lining up with TRBD1. The sequencing sample was made of peripheral blood. The CDR3 region is CASSERPNGQVAEAFF. The CDR3 DNA reads as TGTGCCAGCAGTGAAAGACCCAACGGACAGGTTGCTGAAGCTTTCTTT.